Shown below are 6 T cell receptor beta chains from a single sample sequenced in a study of blood T cell repertoires in COVID-19. Sequencing used immunoSEQ multiplex PCR; TCRdb keeps in-frame clones, though not all of them. The sample records approximately 330,000 clones, approximately 88% being singletons. Sequenced input: peripheral blood. These receptors were collected from a man aged 25 to 40 with COVID-19, enrolled during active disease.

The chain carries TRBV5-4 and TRBJ2-3, with D possibly being TRBD1 (7 bases). The germline gives CDR1 SGHNT, CDR2 YYREEE (reference sequence). V shed 5 bases and J shed 4 bases, with 23 bases lying between them. The CDR3 length is 17 residues. The CDR3 loop reads CASSQGGVAKLADTQYF. The CDR3 bases are TGTGCCAGCAGTCAGGGGGGAGTAGCAAAGCTTGCAGATACGCAGTATTTT. Complete variable domain (other parts from reference TRBV5-4 and TRBJ2-3): ETGVTQSPTHLIKTRGQQVTLRCSSQSGHNTVSWYQQALGQGPQFIFQYYREEENGRGNFPPRFSGLQFPNYSSELNVNALELDDSALYLCASSQGGVAKLADTQYFGPGTRLTVL.

As to this clone: This sample also contains other DNA sequences that code for the same CDR3. V and J are TRBV27 and TRBJ1-1, with 7 nucleotides matching TRBD1. The CDR3 is 13 amino acids. V was clipped by 5 bases and J by 6 bases; unmatched bases: 6. CDR1 is MNHEY and CDR2 is SMNVEV in the germline V gene (reference sequence). In DNA form, the CDR3 reads TGTGCCAGCAGTCCCCGACAGGGCGCTGAAGCTTTCTTT. Amino acids: CASSPRQGAEAFF.

The V and J genes are TRBV20-1 and TRBJ2-7; a weak D match, TRBD2 (6 bases). CDR3 length: 10 amino acids. Trimming shortened V by 7 bases and J by 7 bases, and 11 bases separated the two germline ends. From germline, CDR1 is DFQATT and CDR2 SNEGSKA (reference sequence). CDR3 in DNA: TGCAGTGTTGGGCGGGGAGAGCAGTACTTC. This translates into CSVGRGEQYF.

The chain joins TRBV19 to TRBJ1-5; D unresolved. Germline V lookup: CDR1 LNHDA, CDR2 SQIVND (reference sequence). Trimming stripped 6 bases from V and 5 bases from J, with 14 bases between. This CDR3 has 14 amino acids. The CDR3: CASSWEVSDQPQHF. CDR3 nucleotides: TGTGCCAGTAGCTGGGAGGTCTCGGATCAGCCCCAGCATTTT.

The CDR3 region has the DNA TGTGCCAGCAGCTCGACAGGGGGCTACGAGCAGTACTTC. This sequence encodes CASSSTGGYEQYF. The J gene is TRBJ2-7, the V gene TRBV11-3; 9 bases are shared with TRBD1. With V trimmed by 4 bases and J by 3 bases, 1 base remained unmatched. Germline CDR1 is SGHNT and CDR2 is YENEEA. CDR3 size: 13 residues.

This clone was counted a few times. The V and J genes are TRBV7-9 and TRBJ1-2; 9 positions agree with TRBD1. The CDR3 extends over 12 amino acids. Trimming at V came to 10 bases and at J to 14 bases, leaving 14 bases not matched to a gene. Germline V gene lookup returns CDR1 SEHNR and CDR2 FQNEAQ (reference sequence). The CDR3 here is CATWPGQGSKTF. CDR3 in DNA: TGTGCCACCTGGCCGGGACAGGGCTCGAAAACCTTC.